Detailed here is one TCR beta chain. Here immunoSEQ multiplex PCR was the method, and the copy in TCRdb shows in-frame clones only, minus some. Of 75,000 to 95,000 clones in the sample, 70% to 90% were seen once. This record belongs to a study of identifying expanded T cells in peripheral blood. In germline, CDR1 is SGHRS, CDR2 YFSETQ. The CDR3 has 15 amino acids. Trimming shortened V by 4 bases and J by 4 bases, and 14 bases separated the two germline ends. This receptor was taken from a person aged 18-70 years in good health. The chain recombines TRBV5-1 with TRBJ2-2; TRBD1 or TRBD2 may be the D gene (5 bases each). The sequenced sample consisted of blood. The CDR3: CASSLPRGTTGELFF. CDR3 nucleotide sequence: TGCGCCAGCAGCCTTCCGAGAGGGACCACCGGGGAGCTGTTTTTT.